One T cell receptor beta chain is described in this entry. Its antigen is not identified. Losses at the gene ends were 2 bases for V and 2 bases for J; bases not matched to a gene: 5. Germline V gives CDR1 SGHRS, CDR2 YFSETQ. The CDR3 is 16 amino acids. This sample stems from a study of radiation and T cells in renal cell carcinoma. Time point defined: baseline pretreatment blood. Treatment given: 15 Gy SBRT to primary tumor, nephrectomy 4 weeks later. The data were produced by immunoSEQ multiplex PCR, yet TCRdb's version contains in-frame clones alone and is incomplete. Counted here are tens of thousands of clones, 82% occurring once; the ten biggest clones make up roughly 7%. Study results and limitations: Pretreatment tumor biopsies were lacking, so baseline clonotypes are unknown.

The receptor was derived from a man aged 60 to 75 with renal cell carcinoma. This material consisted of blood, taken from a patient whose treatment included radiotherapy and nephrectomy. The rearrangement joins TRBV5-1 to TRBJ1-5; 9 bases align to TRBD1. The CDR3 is CASSLGTGRRNQPQHF. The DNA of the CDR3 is TGCGCCAGCAGCTTAGGGACAGGGAGACGCAATCAGCCCCAGCATTTT.